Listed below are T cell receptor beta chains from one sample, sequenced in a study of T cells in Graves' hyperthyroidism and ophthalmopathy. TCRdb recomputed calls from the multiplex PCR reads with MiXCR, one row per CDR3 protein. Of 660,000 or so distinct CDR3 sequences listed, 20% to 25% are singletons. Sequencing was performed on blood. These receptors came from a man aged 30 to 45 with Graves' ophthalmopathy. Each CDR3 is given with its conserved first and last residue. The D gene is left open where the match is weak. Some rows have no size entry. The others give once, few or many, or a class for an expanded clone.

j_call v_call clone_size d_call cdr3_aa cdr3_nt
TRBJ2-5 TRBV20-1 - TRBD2 CSASGFKAGGQETQYF TGCAGTGCTTCGGGCTTCAAGGCGGGAGGTCAAGAGACCCAGTACTTC
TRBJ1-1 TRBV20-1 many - CSAFSDRPEAFF TGCAGTGCTTTCTCCGACAGGCCTGAAGCTTTCTTT
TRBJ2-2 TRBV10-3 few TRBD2 CAISRPGLAGAGELFF TGTGCCATCAGTCGACCGGGACTAGCGGGAGCCGGGGAGCTGTTTTTT
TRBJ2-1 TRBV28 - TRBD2 CASSSGTSGRPGEQFF TGTGCCAGCAGTTCCGGGACTAGCGGGAGACCGGGAGAGCAGTTCTTC
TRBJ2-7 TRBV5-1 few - CASSDTASSYEQYF TGCGCCAGCAGCGATACAGCGAGCTCCTACGAGCAGTACTTC
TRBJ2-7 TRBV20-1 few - CSAVERVHSYEQYF TGCAGTGCAGTTGAGCGGGTCCACTCCTACGAGCAGTACTTC
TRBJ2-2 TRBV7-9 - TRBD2 CASSSSEKREFTGELFF TGTGCCAGCAGCTCTTCGGAAAAGCGGGAGTTCACCGGGGAGCTGTTTTTT
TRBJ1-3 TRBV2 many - CASSFDRGSGNTIYF TGTGCCAGCAGTTTCGACAGAGGCTCTGGAAACACCATATATTTT
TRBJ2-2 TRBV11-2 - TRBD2 CASSPTWTSSGELFF TGTGCCAGCAGCCCCACCTGGACTAGCTCCGGGGAGCTGTTTTTT
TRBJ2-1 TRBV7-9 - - CASSFGSSPLGAYNEQFF TGTGCCAGCAGCTTCGGGAGTTCCCCCCTAGGTGCCTACAATGAGCAGTTCTTC
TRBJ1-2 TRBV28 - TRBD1 CASSSGQGAGYTF TGTGCCAGCAGTTCGGGACAGGGGGCCGGGTACACCTTC
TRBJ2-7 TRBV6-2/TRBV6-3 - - CASSYQGLLSYEQYF TGTGCCAGCAGTTACCAGGGGCTCCTCTCCTACGAGCAGTACTTC
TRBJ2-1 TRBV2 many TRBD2 CASSFGTSGSRTTNEQFF TGTGCCAGCAGCTTCGGGACTAGCGGGAGTAGAACTACCAATGAGCAGTTCTTC
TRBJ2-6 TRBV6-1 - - CASSQLIPGTNSSGANVLTF TGTGCCAGCAGTCAACTTATTCCCGGGACAAATAGCTCTGGGGCCAACGTCCTGACTTTC
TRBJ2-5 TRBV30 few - CAWSVLGKETQYF TGTGCCTGGAGTGTACTAGGGAAAGAGACCCAGTACTTC
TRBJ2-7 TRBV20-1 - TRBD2 CSALKGLAGDDEQYF TGCAGTGCCCTCAAAGGACTAGCGGGAGATGACGAGCAGTACTTC
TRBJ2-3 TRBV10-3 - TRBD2 CAMGGGSTDTQYF TGTGCCATGGGGGGGGGGAGCACAGATACGCAGTATTTT
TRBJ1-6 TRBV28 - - CASSPDGLNSPLHF TGTGCCAGCAGTCCAGACGGGTTAAATTCACCCCTCCACTTT
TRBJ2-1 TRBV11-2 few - CASSLGPDGSSYNEQFF TGTGCCAGCAGCTTAGGGCCGGACGGGAGCTCCTACAATGAGCAGTTCTTC
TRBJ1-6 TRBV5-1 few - CASSLEVDSPLHF TGCGCCAGCAGCTTGGAGGTGGATTCACCCCTCCACTTT
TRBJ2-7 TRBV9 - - CASSVDLGAAKVHEQYF TGTGCCAGCAGCGTAGATCTTGGGGCAGCTAAAGTCCACGAGCAGTACTTC
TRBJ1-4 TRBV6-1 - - CASSESQGEKLFF TGTGCCAGCAGTGAATCCCAGGGAGAAAAACTGTTTTTT
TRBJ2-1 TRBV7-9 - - CASSSTYRAPNTSSSYNEQFF TGTGCCAGCAGCTCCACTTACAGGGCGCCGAATACATCAAGCTCCTACAATGAGCAGTTCTTC
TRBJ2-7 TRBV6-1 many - CASSPNPSSYEQYF TGTGCCAGCAGCCCTAATCCGAGCTCCTACGAGCAGTACTTC
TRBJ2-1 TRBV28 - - CASRPPGISGNEQFF TGTGCCAGCAGACCCCCAGGGATTAGCGGCAATGAGCAGTTCTTC
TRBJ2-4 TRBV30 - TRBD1 CAWSVRTGGMVKNIQYF TGTGCCTGGAGTGTACGGACAGGGGGTATGGTAAAAAACATTCAGTACTTC
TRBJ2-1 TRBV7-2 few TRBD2 CASSLGYGTSGINEQFF TGTGCCAGCAGCTTAGGCTACGGGACTAGCGGGATCAATGAGCAGTTCTTC
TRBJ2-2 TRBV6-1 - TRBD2 CASKIDAGGGGELFF TGTGCCAGCAAGATCGACGCGGGGGGTGGCGGGGAGCTGTTTTTT
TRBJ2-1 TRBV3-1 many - CASSQGPQRPYNEQFF TGTGCCAGCAGCCAAGGACCTCAGAGACCATACAATGAGCAGTTCTTC
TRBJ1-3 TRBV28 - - CATTSSGNTIYF TGTGCCACAACGAGCTCTGGAAACACCATATATTTT
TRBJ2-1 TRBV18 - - CASSPDSGSYNEQFF TGTGCCAGCTCACCCGATTCCGGCTCCTACAATGAGCAGTTCTTC
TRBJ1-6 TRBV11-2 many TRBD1 CASSPQTGLYNSPLHF TGTGCCAGCAGCCCACAGACAGGGCTGTATAATTCACCCCTCCACTTT
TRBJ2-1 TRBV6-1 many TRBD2 CASSSISGVSVNEQFF TGTGCCAGCAGTTCGATTAGCGGGGTGTCCGTCAATGAGCAGTTCTTC
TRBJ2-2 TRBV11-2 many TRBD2 CASSRTSGSLVELFF TGTGCCAGCAGCCGGACTAGCGGGAGTCTAGTGGAGCTGTTTTTT
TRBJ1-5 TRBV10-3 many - CAISDMGQRASSNQPQHF TGTGCCATCAGTGACATGGGCCAGAGGGCCTCTAGCAATCAGCCCCAGCATTTT
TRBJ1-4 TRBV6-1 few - CASRLDREKLFF TGTGCCAGCAGGCTAGACCGGGAAAAACTGTTTTTT
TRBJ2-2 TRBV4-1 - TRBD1 CASSQGLQGAAGELFF TGCGCCAGCAGCCAAGGTCTCCAGGGGGCGGCCGGGGAGCTGTTTTTT
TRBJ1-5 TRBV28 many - CASSPLGEPQHF TGTGCCAGCAGTCCCCTTGGGGAGCCCCAGCATTTT
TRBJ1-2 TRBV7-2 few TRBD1 CASSRERGQGYHGYTF TGTGCCAGCAGCCGAGAGCGGGGACAGGGTTACCATGGCTACACCTTC
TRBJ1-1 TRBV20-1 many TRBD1 CSARRRDRVIPAEAFF TGCAGTGCTAGGAGGAGGGACAGGGTGATACCTGCAGAAGCTTTCTTT
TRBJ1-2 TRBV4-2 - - CASSQERQANYGYTF TGTGCCAGCAGCCAAGAACGGCAGGCAAACTATGGCTACACCTTC
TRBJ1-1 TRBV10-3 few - CAISEGNTEAFF TGTGCCATCAGTGAGGGGAACACTGAAGCTTTCTTT
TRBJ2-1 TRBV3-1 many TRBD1 CASSPRWTGGSSYNEQFF TGTGCCAGCAGCCCCAGGTGGACAGGGGGTAGTTCCTACAATGAGCAGTTCTTC
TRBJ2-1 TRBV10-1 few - CASSDPLGGNEQFF TGCGCCAGCAGTGATCCACTGGGTGGCAATGAGCAGTTCTTC
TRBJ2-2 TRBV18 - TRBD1 CASSTRQGSITGELVF TGTGCCAGCTCAACTAGACAGGGATCTATCACCGGGGAGCTGGTTTTT
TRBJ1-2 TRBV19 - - CASSADKAVNYGYTF TGTGCCAGTAGTGCCGACAAGGCCGTCAACTATGGCTACACCTTC
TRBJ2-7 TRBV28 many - CASSSTSTDLYEQYF TGTGCCAGCAGTTCGACCTCGACAGACCTCTACGAGCAGTACTTC
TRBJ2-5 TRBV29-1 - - CSVGHKETQYF TGCAGCGTTGGTCACAAGGAGACCCAGTACTTC
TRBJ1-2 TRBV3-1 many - CASSQGGAQGHGYTF TGTGCCAGCAGCCAAGGTGGGGCCCAAGGGCATGGCTACACCTTC
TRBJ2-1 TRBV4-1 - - CASSQAYRGSYNEQFF TGCGCCAGCAGCCAAGCATATAGGGGCTCCTACAATGAGCAGTTCTTC
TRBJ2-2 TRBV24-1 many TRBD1 CATSARDRGLPGELFF TGTGCCACCAGTGCCCGGGACAGGGGGCTCCCCGGGGAGCTGTTTTTT
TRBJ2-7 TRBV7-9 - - CASSGREQYF TGTGCCAGCAGCGGCCGGGAGCAGTACTTC